Below are 8 T cell receptor beta chains sequenced from a single sample in a study of Graves' ophthalmopathy and Graves' hyperthyroidism (dated by TCRdb to 2017 to 2018). The run used an Illumina HiSeq 2000. For repertoire sequencing, the TCR beta CDR3 regions were amplified from RNA transcripts. A first-round RT-PCR used HTBI primers with the Qiagen OneStep RT-PCR kit, followed by a second-round multiplex PCR, size selection and purification. The public reads were quality trimmed at Q25 with fastp and then assembled into clones with MiXCR by TCRdb, keeping productive beta chains. All rows with the same CDR3 protein become a single entry with the most common DNA and genes. Present in this sample are some 48,000 distinct CDR3 sequences, about 50% of which were seen just once. The top ten constitute approximately 23% of the sample. The sample was peripheral blood. The source of these receptors is an adult man with Graves' ophthalmopathy.

The J gene is TRBJ2-2, the V gene TRBV20-1, with 7 bases that match TRBD2. The CDR3 is made up of 15 amino acids. Germline CDR1 reads DFQATT; CDR2 reads SNEGSKA (reference sequence). The J segment lost 7 bases and the V segment lost 3 bases, leaving 11 bases of the junction unmatched. Written as DNA, the CDR3 is TGCAGTGCTAGGAGGTCTAGCGGCCTGGGCGGGGAGCTGTTTTTT. As protein: CSARRSSGLGGELFF.

The chain joins TRBV5-4 to TRBJ2-5, with D possibly being TRBD2 (5 bases). The germline gives CDR1 SGHNT, CDR2 YYREEE (reference sequence). Trimming left V 7 bases short and J 3 bases short, with 13 bases between. The CDR3 totals 13 residues. CDR3 region: CASRITGEETQYF. The CDR3 DNA reads as TGTGCCAGCCGGATAACCGGGGAAGAGACCCAGTACTTC.

This clonotype was observed a handful of times. This chain links TRBV2 with TRBJ2-3; D uncertain. The CDR3 has 15 amino acids. Germline V gene lookup returns CDR1 SNHLY and CDR2 FYNNEI. The V end was cut by 0 bases, the J end by 0 bases, with 7 bases between. DNA of the CDR3: TGTGCCAGCAGTGAAGCCTTCGGAAGCACAGATACGCAGTATTTT. Residues: CASSEAFGSTDTQYF.

The chain uses TRBV20-1 and TRBJ2-7; 11 nucleotides match TRBD2. The germline CDR1 and CDR2 sequences are DFQATT and SNEGSKA (reference sequence). This CDR3 is built from 12 residues. V trimming: 4 bases; J trimming: 7 bases; junction bases outside the gene matches: 3. As DNA, the CDR3 is TGCAGTGCTAACCTAGCGGGAGGAGAGCAGTACTTC. Translating gives CSANLAGGEQYF.

The chain carries TRBV11-2 and TRBJ2-1; 9 bases map to TRBD2. This CDR3 is 16 amino acids long. In germline, CDR1 is SGHAT, CDR2 FQNNGV. With 3 bases clipped from V and 3 bases from J, the junction kept 6 bases outside the gene matches. The CDR3 DNA is TGTGCCAGCAGCTTTTGGGCTAGCGGGATCTACAATGAGCAGTTCTTC. Translation gives CASSFWASGIYNEQFF.

The V gene is TRBV20-1, the J gene TRBJ2-5; D not resolved. CDR1 is DFQATT and CDR2 is SNEGSKA in the germline V gene (reference sequence). V was clipped by 6 bases and J by 1 base, with 6 bases between them. The CDR3 has 11 amino acids. The DNA for the CDR3 is TGCAGTGCCCCTCGCCAAGAGACCCAGTACTTC. Its translation: CSAPRQETQYF.

The sample holds many counts of this clonotype. The rearrangement uses TRBV5-1 and TRBJ2-3; perhaps TRBD1 as D (6 bases). The CDR3 contains 15 residues. Trimming removed 2 bases from V and 2 bases from J, with 12 bases in between. Germline loops: CDR1 SGHRS, CDR2 YFSETQ. CDR3 region: CASSFGAGDTDTQYF. In DNA form, the CDR3 reads TGCGCCAGCAGCTTTGGGGCAGGGGACACAGATACGCAGTATTTT.

Points on this clonotype: Given a much more abundant clone one base away, this may be a read error. This chain connects TRBV18 to TRBJ1-1; D remains unclear. Trimming removed 5 bases at V and 10 bases at J, with 14 bases between. The CDR3 loop spans 12 amino acids. CDR1 and CDR2 from the germline V gene are KGHSH and LQKENI. CDR3 DNA sequence: TGTGCCAGCTCAGCAAGAAGTAACAGAGCTTTCTTT. It translates to CASSARSNRAFF.